This passage covers 19 T cell receptor beta chains from one sample sequenced in a study of technical replicates of blood from a handful of donors. Only in-frame clones appear in the TCRdb table, and some are missing; sequencing was by immunoSEQ multiplex PCR. The sample has 62,000 or so clones; 87% are singletons. The sequenced sample consisted of PBMCs. The receptor set was obtained from a human donor in good health. Some clones in this sample may be carry-over from other donors' samples.

This chain connects TRBV4-2 to TRBJ2-7; D unresolved. The V gene's germline CDR1 is LGHNA and CDR2 YNFKEQ. The CDR3 is made up of 11 amino acids. The ends were cut back, 4 bases at V and 9 bases at J, with 10 bases in the middle. The CDR3 is CASSRGDRQYF. In nucleotides, the CDR3 is TGTGCCAGCAGCCGAGGCGACCGGCAGTACTTC.

The chain has TRBV6-1 and TRBJ1-2; 8 nucleotides agree with TRBD1. V lost 0 bases to trimming and J lost 0 bases; unmatched junction nucleotides: 3. CDR1 MNHNS and CDR2 SASEGT come from the germline V gene. This CDR3 spans 16 amino acids. CDR3 amino acids: CASSEATGGANYGYTF. The DNA of the CDR3 is TGTGCCAGCAGTGAAGCAACAGGGGGAGCTAACTATGGCTACACCTTC.

The chain uses TRBV7-9 and TRBJ2-6, with TRBD1 matching 7 bases. The CDR3 length is 19 residues. The V gene's germline CDR1 is SEHNR and CDR2 FQNEAQ (reference sequence). J lost 2 bases, V lost 1 base, and 11 bases had no gene match. The CDR3 sequence is CASSLVGPDRRTGANVLTF. CDR3 sequence (DNA): TGTGCCAGCAGCTTAGTAGGTCCGGACAGGAGAACTGGGGCCAACGTCCTGACTTTC.

The V call is TRBV30, the J call TRBJ1-2; D gene ambiguous. Germline V gene data show CDR1 as GTSNPN and CDR2 as SVGIG (reference sequence). The CDR3 runs 12 residues. V gave up 0 bases and J gave up 8 bases, with 10 bases separating them. CDR3 region: CAWSVTSQGYTF. The CDR3 DNA follows: TGTGCCTGGAGTGTAACGAGCCAAGGCTACACCTTC.

The chain joins TRBV6-1 to TRBJ1-1; 7 positions match TRBD1. CDR1 and CDR2 (germline): MNHNS, SASEGT. The CDR3 totals 16 residues. V shed 4 bases and J 4 bases; nucleotides not matched to a gene: 12. CDR3 bases: TGTGCCAGCAGTGGCAGGGGGGCCGACAGAGGCACTGAAGCTTTCTTT. The encoded protein is CASSGRGADRGTEAFF.

The V call is TRBV14, the J call TRBJ1-2; no reliable D call. With 0 bases removed from V and 4 bases from J, the gap between germline ends came to 3 bases. CDR1 is SGHDN, CDR2 FVKESK, per germline. The CDR3 extends over 12 amino acids. CDR3 loop: CASSQDGYGYTF. For the CDR3, the DNA is TGTGCCAGCAGCCAAGACGGCTATGGCTACACCTTC.

Here the CDR3 reads CASSSRTSTDTQYF. For the CDR3, the DNA is TGCGCCAGCAGCTCCCGGACTAGCACAGATACGCAGTATTTT. This sequence joins TRBV5-1 and TRBJ2-3, with a tentative D call TRBD2 (5 bases). Trimming took off 3 bases at V and 0 bases at J, with 8 bases between the two ends. CDR1 is SGHRS, CDR2 YFSETQ, per germline. The length of the CDR3 is 14 residues.

The J gene is TRBJ2-3, the V gene TRBV7-9; 13 nucleotides match TRBD2. V lost 3 bases to trimming and J lost 4 bases; unmatched junction nucleotides: 4. Germline CDR1 SEHNR, CDR2 FQNEAQ (reference sequence). The CDR3 has 16 residues. The CDR3, as DNA: TGTGCCAGCAGCTTTGGACTAGCGGGAGAATCAGATACGCAGTATTTT. It specifies CASSFGLAGESDTQYF.

This clone was detected only once. The chain is built from TRBV7-9 and TRBJ1-1; D is possibly TRBD1 (5 bases). The V and J ends lost 5 bases and 8 bases respectively, with 15 bases between them. Germline V CDR1 and CDR2: SEHNR, FQNEAQ (reference sequence). This CDR3 is 13 amino acids long. CDR3 protein: CASSLVGAGEAFF. Here the CDR3 DNA reads TGTGCCAGCAGCCTTGTTGGGGCCGGAGAAGCTTTCTTT.

The chain uses TRBV5-4 and TRBJ2-7, with a tentative D call TRBD1 (6 bases). Germline CDR1 reads SGHNT; CDR2 reads YYREEE (reference sequence). The CDR3 totals 14 residues. Trimming cost V 5 bases and J 1 base, with 13 bases left between them. CDR3 nucleotides: TGTGCCAGCAGTCCGGACAGATTTTCCTACGAGCAGTACTTC. Translating it yields CASSPDRFSYEQYF.

The chain couples TRBV4-3 to TRBJ1-3; TRBD1 is a possible D gene (6 bases). Trimming cost V 0 bases and J 4 bases, with 13 bases left between them. Germline CDR1 reads LGHNA; CDR2 reads YSLEER. The CDR3 contains 16 residues. Here the CDR3 reads CASSQDSGASGNTIYF. The CDR3, as DNA: TGCGCCAGCAGCCAAGATTCAGGGGCGTCGGGAAACACCATATATTTT.

The chain employs TRBV5-1 and TRBJ2-1; the match to TRBD2 covers 9 bases. CDR3 size: 15 residues. Germline V gene sequence: CDR1 SGHRS, CDR2 YFSETQ. V lost 1 base to trimming and J lost 5 bases; unmatched junction nucleotides: 4. CDR3 sequence (DNA): TGCGCCAGCAGCTTGATGGCTAGCGGGGACAATGAGCAGTTCTTC. It translates to CASSLMASGDNEQFF.

In its sample, this clone was seen a few times. The chain carries TRBV7-6 and TRBJ2-5; 7 bases fit TRBD1. Trimming cost V 2 bases and J 4 bases; bases outside gene matches: 10. This CDR3 contains 16 residues. Germline CDR1 SGHVS, CDR2 FNYEAQ. CDR3 amino acids: CASSLPDREITETQYF. CDR3 coding DNA: TGTGCCAGCAGCTTACCTGACAGGGAGATAACAGAGACCCAGTACTTC.

In nucleotides, the CDR3 is TGTGCCATCAGTGAGGGACTCGGGGAGCTGTTTTTT. Translation gives CAISEGLGELFF. The chain combines TRBV10-3 with TRBJ2-2; the D gene is possibly TRBD2 (5 bases). Trimming took off 2 bases at V and 7 bases at J, with 5 bases between the two ends. CDR1 is ENHRY and CDR2 is SYGVKD in the germline V gene. This CDR3 has 12 residues.

The rearrangement joins TRBV27 to TRBJ1-2, with TRBD1 identical over 9 bases. Germline assignment: CDR1 MNHEY and CDR2 SMNVEV (reference sequence). The V and J ends lost 2 bases and 4 bases, in that order; junction bases with no gene match: 5. CDR3 length: 15 residues. CDR3 amino acids: CASSLNAQGAYGYTF. DNA for the CDR3: TGTGCCAGCAGTTTAAATGCACAGGGGGCCTATGGCTACACCTTC.

The V call is TRBV19, the J call TRBJ2-3; D remains ambiguous. The CDR3 is 14 residues long. The ends were cut back, 3 bases at V and 1 base at J, with 8 bases in the middle. Germline lookup yields CDR1 LNHDA and CDR2 SQIVND (reference sequence). CDR3 nucleotide sequence: TGTGCCAGTAGTATCACACGGGGCACAGATACGCAGTATTTT. Translating gives CASSITRGTDTQYF.

The chain recombines TRBV5-4 with TRBJ2-7, with D perhaps TRBD2 (6 bases). V was cut by 2 bases and J by 10 bases, with 16 bases left in between. This CDR3 has 13 amino acids. The V gene's germline CDR1 is SGHNT and CDR2 YYREEE (reference sequence). As DNA, the CDR3 is TGTGCCAGCAGCTTTACGGCGGGATCGGAACAGTACTTC. Its protein product is CASSFTAGSEQYF.

This chain links TRBV4-3 with TRBJ2-5; TRBD2 agrees at 7 bases. The end of the DNA fits TRBJ2-7 better, so the J call may be wrong. Germline V CDR1 and CDR2: LGHNA, YSLEER. The CDR3 spans 14 residues. CDR3 loop: CASSQVGGTYEQYF. Written as DNA, the CDR3 is TGCGCCAGCAGCCAGGTGGGGGGGACCTACGAGCAGTACTTC.

The chain links TRBV7-2 to TRBJ2-7; 9 nucleotides align to TRBD2. V was clipped by 5 bases and J by 0 bases; unmatched bases: 5. In germline, CDR1 is SGHTA, CDR2 FQGNSA. This CDR3 contains 15 residues. The CDR3 is CASSLLAGSSYEQYF. The CDR3 coding sequence is TGTGCCAGCAGCCTCCTAGCGGGGAGCTCCTACGAGCAGTACTTC.